This T cell receptor (beta chain) was recovered during a study of metastatic and nonmetastatic thyroid tumors. About the research overall: Repertoires from malignant and benign thyroid patients were compared across blood and tumor or nodule tissue.

As processed by the authors: Built for papillary thyroid cancer, a distant-metastasis classifier drew on CDR3 differences across clinicopathological groups. TCRdb called clones again from the PCR reads with MiXCR. The V and J calls and clone size come from TCRdb's table, not from the authors' own analysis. The sample includes some 19,000 clones, around 21% of them seen just once. This clone was counted only a few times. Its antigen is currently unknown. The junction shows a germline mismatch at one end, possibly a read error. The CDR3 has 13 amino acids. Germline V CDR1 and CDR2: MRHNA, SNTAGT. Treatment of any kind had been given to no patient before thyroid surgery. Study-level findings and limits: Benign nodules reportedly had significantly lower TCR beta diversity than malignant thyroid tumors in blood and tumor.

The TCR originated in a female donor with papillary thyroid cancer or a benign thyroid nodule (not recorded which). Some clones in this sample may be carry-over from other donors' samples. The rearrangement uses TRBV6-4 and TRBJ2-2; D gene unclear. The sequencing sample was made of blood. The CDR3 coding sequence is TGTGCCAGCAGTGACTCGAACACCGTGGAGCAGTTTTTT. It specifies CASSDSNTVEQFF.